The clone carrying this TCR beta chain came up a few times. The data were obtained in a study of T cells after yellow fever vaccination. The length of the CDR3 is 17 residues. Germline-derived CDR1 and CDR2 are SEHNR and FQNEAQ (reference sequence). V shed 2 bases, J shed 2 bases, and the junction held 10 bases outside the gene matches. TCRdb re-derived calls from the 5' RACE reads in MiXCR, one entry per CDR3 protein. The sample consists of under 600,000 distinct CDR3 sequences, approximately 12% of them appearing once. The sequenced sample was PBMCs, obtained on the day of the yellow fever booster vaccination. This TCR was sampled from a man in his thirties or forties who received the YFV17D yellow fever vaccine. This rearrangement joins TRBV7-9 to TRBJ2-3, with 7 nucleotides matching TRBD1. CDR3 DNA: TGTGCCAGCAGCTTACCGACGGACAGGAAGATCACAGATACGCAGTATTTT. It codes for CASSLPTDRKITDTQYF.